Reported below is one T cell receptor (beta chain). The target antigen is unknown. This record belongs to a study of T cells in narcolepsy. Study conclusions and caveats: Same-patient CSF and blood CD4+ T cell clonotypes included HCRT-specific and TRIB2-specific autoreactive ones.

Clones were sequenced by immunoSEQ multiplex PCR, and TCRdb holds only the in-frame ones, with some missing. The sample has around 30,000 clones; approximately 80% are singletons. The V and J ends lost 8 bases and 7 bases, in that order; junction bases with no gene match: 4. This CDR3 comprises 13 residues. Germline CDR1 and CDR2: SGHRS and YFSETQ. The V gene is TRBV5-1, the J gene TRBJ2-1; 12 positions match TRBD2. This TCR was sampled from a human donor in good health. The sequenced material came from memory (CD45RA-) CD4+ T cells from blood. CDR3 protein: CASRTSGVNEQFF. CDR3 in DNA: TGCGCCAGTCGGACTAGCGGGGTAAATGAGCAGTTCTTC.